A single sample gave rise to the 30 T cell receptor beta chains below, sequenced in a study of T cell repertoires in ileal Crohn's disease. Surgical specimens yielded lamina propria lymphocytes, which were density-gradient separated and then sorted. The protocol was immunoSEQ multiplex PCR, while the TCRdb copy is restricted to in-frame clones and leaves out a portion. The table shows 2,500 to 3,000 clones, with about 90% occurring only once. Material for sequencing was CD4+ T cells sorted from the ileum. All receptors derive from an adult with Crohn's disease.

The chain uses TRBV27 and TRBJ2-7, with D maybe TRBD1 (6 bases). Deletions cut 8 bases from V and 7 bases from J, with 24 bases between. This CDR3 contains 15 residues. Germline V gives CDR1 MNHEY, CDR2 SMNVEV (reference sequence). The CDR3 loop reads CASLDVRGGHREQYF. CDR3 in DNA: TGTGCCAGCCTGGATGTGCGTGGGGGACACCGGGAGCAGTACTTC.

The V gene is TRBV2, the J gene TRBJ2-2; 10 nucleotides line up with TRBD2. The CDR3 loop spans 16 amino acids. Germline V gene data show CDR1 as SNHLY and CDR2 as FYNNEI. V trimming: 7 bases; J trimming: 6 bases; junction bases outside the gene matches: 11. The CDR3 protein is CASNGKAGGSSGELFF. The CDR3 coding sequence is TGTGCCAGCAATGGGAAAGCGGGAGGGTCGTCCGGGGAGCTGTTTTTT.

V usage is TRBV19 and J usage is TRBJ2-1, with 9 bases matching TRBD2. The CDR3 spans 16 residues. The V gene's germline CDR1 is LNHDA and CDR2 SQIVND (reference sequence). J gave up 1 base and V 5 bases, and 6 bases lay outside the gene matches. The CDR3 sequence is CASSHSGGLSYNEQFF. The CDR3 nucleotides are TGTGCCAGTAGTCATAGCGGGGGCCTATCCTACAATGAGCAGTTCTTC.

The chain uses TRBV15 and TRBJ1-2; 11 positions match TRBD1. The CDR3 consists of 16 residues. CDR1 and CDR2 from the germline V gene are LNHNV and YYDKDF (reference sequence). With 1 base clipped from V and 5 bases from J, the junction kept 6 bases outside the gene matches. CDR3 protein: CATSRAQGQGGYGYTF. In DNA form, the CDR3 reads TGTGCCACCAGCAGAGCCCAGGGACAGGGGGGGTATGGCTACACCTTC.

The CDR3 reads CSVEVAGAGETQYF. CDR3 DNA sequence: TGCAGCGTTGAAGTGGCAGGGGCAGGGGAGACCCAGTACTTC. The chain combines TRBV29-1 with TRBJ2-5, with a possible D match to TRBD1 (6 bases). Germline loops: CDR1 SQVTM, CDR2 ANQGSEA. The CDR3 covers 14 residues. Trimming shortened V by 1 base and J by 5 bases, and 14 bases separated the two germline ends.

The V gene is TRBV15, the J gene TRBJ1-1; weak D call: TRBD1 (5 bases). CDR3 length equals 15 residues. V lost 3 bases and J 4 bases, leaving 15 bases between the germline ends. Germline V gene data show CDR1 as LNHNV and CDR2 as YYDKDF (reference sequence). The chain's CDR3 is CATSRSLTATTEAFF. The CDR3 region has the DNA TGTGCCACCAGCAGGTCCCTGACAGCAACCACTGAAGCTTTCTTT.

The CDR3 reads CASRASGSKNEQYF. CDR3 coding DNA: TGTGCCAGCAGGGCTAGCGGGAGTAAGAACGAGCAGTACTTC. The gene calls are TRBV6-6 and TRBJ2-7, with TRBD2 matching 10 bases. The CDR3 runs to 14 residues. CDR1 and CDR2 (germline): MNHNY, SVGAGI (reference sequence). V lost 6 bases, J lost 5 bases, and 7 bases stayed unmatched.

The J gene is TRBJ2-3, the V gene TRBV28; 11 nucleotides match TRBD2. The CDR3 is 16 amino acids. The V and J ends lost 4 bases and 6 bases, in that order; junction bases with no gene match: 9. CDR1 is MDHEN, CDR2 SYDVKM, per germline. This CDR3 is CASSSSSGRRRDTQYF. DNA for the CDR3: TGTGCCAGCAGTTCCTCTAGCGGGAGGCGACGGGATACGCAGTATTTT.

This rearrangement joins TRBV7-2 to TRBJ1-3; D unresolved. Germline V gene lookup returns CDR1 SGHTA and CDR2 FQGNSA. CDR3 length: 14 amino acids. V was cut by 3 bases and J by 0 bases, with 6 bases left in between. The CDR3 here is CASSFGLSGNTIYF. In DNA form, the CDR3 reads TGTGCCAGCAGCTTCGGACTCTCTGGAAACACCATATATTTT.

This chain links TRBV30 with TRBJ2-1; D remains ambiguous. The CDR3 extends over 11 amino acids. With 0 bases removed from V and 15 bases from J, the gap between germline ends came to 12 bases. Per the germline V gene, CDR1 is GTSNPN and CDR2 is SVGIG (reference sequence). The CDR3 nucleotides read TGTGCCTGGAGTGTTGGGCACGGTCGGTTCTTC. As protein: CAWSVGHGRFF.

The CDR3 DNA reads as TGTGCCAGCAGCTTCAACTATTCACCCCTCCACTTT. Translation gives CASSFNYSPLHF. The V gene is TRBV7-2, the J gene TRBJ1-6, with D unclear. This CDR3 region has 12 residues. Germline V gene lookup returns CDR1 SGHTA and CDR2 FQGNSA. Trimming took 3 bases from V and 8 from J, leaving 5 bases between them.

The genes are TRBV9 and TRBJ2-5, with 8 bases identical to TRBD1. Trimming took 0 bases from V and 5 from J; bases not matched to a gene: 6. This CDR3 spans 15 amino acids. From germline, CDR1 is SGDLS and CDR2 YYNGEE. The CDR3 is CASSVGPRQGETQYF. CDR3 bases: TGTGCCAGCAGCGTAGGTCCCCGACAGGGGGAGACCCAGTACTTC.

The rearrangement links TRBV15 to TRBJ2-7, with D hard to call. V was cut by 0 bases and J by 2 bases, with 11 bases left in between. Germline-derived CDR1 and CDR2 are LNHNV and YYDKDF (reference sequence). The CDR3 runs to 15 residues. The CDR3 region is CATSRDRTPAYEQYF. DNA of the CDR3: TGTGCCACCAGCAGAGATCGAACCCCAGCCTACGAGCAGTACTTC.

V is TRBV28 and J is TRBJ1-1, with D perhaps TRBD1 (6 bases). Germline V gene lookup returns CDR1 MDHEN and CDR2 SYDVKM. Trimming shortened V by 7 bases and J by 5 bases, and 17 bases separated the two germline ends. The CDR3 spans 14 residues. The CDR3 DNA sequence: TGTGCCAGCACCCCCGGCGGGGGCTCGACTGAAGCTTTCTTT. Translating it yields CASTPGGGSTEAFF. Full variable domain (remainder filled in from reference TRBV28 and TRBJ1-1): DVKVTQSSRYLVKRTGEKVFLECVQDMDHENMFWYRQDPGLGLRLIYFSYDVKMKEKGDIPEGYSVSREKKERFSLILESASTNQTSMYLCASTPGGGSTEAFFGQGTRLTVV.

CDR3: CASSLGISGEHDQPQHF. For the CDR3, the DNA is TGTGCCAGCAGCTTGGGGATTAGTGGGGAGCACGATCAGCCCCAGCATTTT. The V gene is TRBV5-6, the J gene TRBJ1-5; D not resolved. The germline V gene has CDR1 SGHDT and CDR2 YYEEEE. The CDR3 has 17 residues. V was shortened by 0 bases and J by 5 bases, with 18 bases between the two germline ends.

This chain joins TRBV11-3 and TRBJ2-1, with D hard to call. The CDR3 loop spans 16 amino acids. The ends were cut back, 5 bases at V and 0 bases at J, with 14 bases in the middle. Germline V gene lookup returns CDR1 SGHNT and CDR2 YENEEA. The CDR3 loop reads CASSPITRSSYNEQFF. For the CDR3, the DNA is TGTGCCAGCAGCCCCATAACGAGGAGCTCCTACAATGAGCAGTTCTTC.

The V and J genes are TRBV9 and TRBJ1-2; TRBD1 might be the D (5 bases). Germline V gene sequence: CDR1 SGDLS, CDR2 YYNGEE. Trimming removed 4 bases from V and 3 bases from J, with 13 bases in between. This CDR3 contains 14 residues. CDR3 loop: CASSILDIDYGYTF. CDR3 bases: TGTGCCAGCAGCATCTTGGACATCGACTATGGCTACACCTTC.

The rearrangement uses TRBV25-1 and TRBJ2-7; tentatively, D is TRBD2 (5 bases). From germline, CDR1 is MGHDK and CDR2 SYGVNS. V was trimmed by 2 bases and J by 4 bases, leaving 9 bases between them. The CDR3 is made up of 13 amino acids. CDR3 sequence: CASSEPGKYEQYF. CDR3 nucleotides: TGTGCCAGCAGTGAACCCGGGAAGTACGAGCAGTACTTC.

The chain employs TRBV18 and TRBJ2-3; D may be TRBD1 (6 bases). Germline CDR1 KGHSH, CDR2 LQKENI. The germline V and J ends were trimmed by 4 bases and 3 bases, with 11 bases remaining between them. CDR3 length: 14 amino acids. Here the CDR3 reads CASSQQGRTDTQYF. CDR3 bases: TGTGCCAGCTCACAACAGGGAAGAACAGATACGCAGTATTTT.

The chain recombines TRBV9 with TRBJ2-2; TRBD2 agrees at 9 bases. With 4 bases clipped from V and 6 bases from J, the junction kept 4 bases outside the gene matches. This CDR3 spans 14 amino acids. Germline V gene sequence: CDR1 SGDLS, CDR2 YYNGEE. CDR3 sequence: CASSSGLAPGELFF. The CDR3 nucleotides are TGTGCCAGCAGCTCGGGACTAGCCCCCGGGGAGCTGTTTTTT.

The chain joins TRBV19 to TRBJ1-4; the match to TRBD1 covers 7 bases. The CDR3 is made up of 15 amino acids. Germline V lookup: CDR1 LNHDA, CDR2 SQIVND (reference sequence). Losses at the gene ends were 4 bases for V and 7 bases for J; bases not matched to a gene: 9. CDR3 coding DNA: TGTGCCAGTAGTAGGTCGAAAGGGGGCCGTGAAAAACTGTTTTTT. Translating gives CASSRSKGGREKLFF.

This sequence joins TRBV5-8 and TRBJ1-4; no firm D call. CDR1 is SGHTS, CDR2 YDEGEE, per germline. V dropped 0 bases and J dropped 0 bases, with 9 bases sitting between them. This CDR3 contains 16 residues. CDR3 nucleotides: TGTGCCAGCAGCTTGGGGTACACAGCAACTAATGAAAAACTGTTTTTT. Translating it yields CASSLGYTATNEKLFF. Full variable domain (missing parts from reference TRBV5-8 and TRBJ1-4): EAGVTQSPTHLIKTRGQQATLRCSPISGHTSVYWYQQALGLGLQFLLWYDEGEERNRGNFPPRFSGRQFPNYSSELNVNALELEDSALYLCASSLGYTATNEKLFFGSGTQLSVL.

The genes are TRBV2 and TRBJ1-5; 9 bases agree with TRBD1. Germline loops: CDR1 SNHLY, CDR2 FYNNEI. Losses at the gene ends were 1 base for V and 8 bases for J; bases not matched to a gene: 9. CDR3 length equals 16 residues. This CDR3 is CASSEGRQGGFKPQHF. For the CDR3, the DNA is TGTGCCAGCAGTGAAGGGAGACAGGGGGGATTTAAGCCCCAGCATTTT.

J is TRBJ2-1 and V is TRBV6-1, with D unresolved. The CDR3 totals 12 residues. Germline CDR1 MNHNS, CDR2 SASEGT. The V end lost 6 bases, the J end lost 8 bases, and 11 bases lay between the germline ends. CDR3 region: CASRLPSDEQFF. Written as DNA, the CDR3 is TGTGCCAGCAGACTCCCTTCGGATGAGCAGTTCTTC.

This clone was seen just once. The chain employs TRBV11-2 and TRBJ2-5, with TRBD1 as a possible D gene (6 bases). CDR3 size: 11 residues. In germline, CDR1 is SGHAT, CDR2 FQNNGV. V was trimmed by 7 bases and J by 5 bases, leaving 8 bases between them. CDR3 nucleotide sequence: TGTGCCAGCACCCAGGGGGAGACCCAGTACTTC. It is translated as CASTQGETQYF.

The genes are TRBV10-3 and TRBJ2-1, with TRBD2 matching 13 bases. J gave up 0 bases and V 8 bases, and 7 bases lay outside the gene matches. CDR3 length: 17 amino acids. The germline V gene has CDR1 ENHRY and CDR2 SYGVKD. This CDR3 is CAIAGTSGVSSYNEQFF. DNA of the CDR3: TGTGCCATCGCCGGGACTAGCGGGGTGAGCTCCTACAATGAGCAGTTCTTC.

This chain's CDR3 is CASSVEGQSYNEQFF. CDR3 DNA: TGTGCCAGCAGCGTAGAGGGACAGTCCTACAATGAGCAGTTCTTC. This sequence joins TRBV9 and TRBJ2-1; 7 positions agree with TRBD1. The germline V gene encodes CDR1 SGDLS and CDR2 YYNGEE. The CDR3 totals 15 residues. Trimming at V came to 0 bases and at J to 1 base, leaving 1 base not matched to a gene. Filled out from reference TRBV9 and TRBJ2-1, the complete variable domain reads DSGVTQTPKHLITATGQRVTLRCSPRSGDLSVYWYQQSLDQGLQFLIQYYNGEERAKGNILERFSAQQFPDLHSELNLSSLELGDSALYFCASSVEGQSYNEQFFGPGTRLTVL.

The table lists this clone with a count of one. As DNA, the CDR3 is TGTGCCTGGAGTAGGCGCGGGGGCACAGAGACCCAGTACTTC. Translating it yields CAWSRRGGTETQYF. The rearrangement joins TRBV30 to TRBJ2-5; possibly TRBD2 for D (7 bases). Germline V gives CDR1 GTSNPN, CDR2 SVGIG (reference sequence). The CDR3 sequence is 14 residues long. V shed 2 bases and J shed 4 bases, with 14 bases lying between them.

V is TRBV28 and J is TRBJ2-1, with TRBD2 matching over 16 bases. Germline CDR1 reads MDHEN; CDR2 reads SYDVKM. V lost 7 bases, J lost 0 bases, and 15 bases stayed unmatched. This CDR3 spans 21 amino acids. CDR3 protein: CASIAPGTSGRGGSSYNEQFF. CDR3 sequence (DNA): TGTGCCAGCATCGCCCCTGGGACTAGCGGGAGGGGGGGGTCCTCCTACAATGAGCAGTTCTTC.

This chain uses TRBV5-5 with TRBJ1-1, with 7 positions matching TRBD1. Trimming at V came to 3 bases and at J to 0 bases, leaving 8 bases not matched to a gene. CDR1 SGHKS and CDR2 YYEKEE come from the germline V gene (reference sequence). CDR3 size: 16 residues. The CDR3 region is CASSSRQGIMNTEAFF. CDR3 sequence (DNA): TGTGCCAGCAGCTCGAGACAGGGTATCATGAACACTGAAGCTTTCTTT.